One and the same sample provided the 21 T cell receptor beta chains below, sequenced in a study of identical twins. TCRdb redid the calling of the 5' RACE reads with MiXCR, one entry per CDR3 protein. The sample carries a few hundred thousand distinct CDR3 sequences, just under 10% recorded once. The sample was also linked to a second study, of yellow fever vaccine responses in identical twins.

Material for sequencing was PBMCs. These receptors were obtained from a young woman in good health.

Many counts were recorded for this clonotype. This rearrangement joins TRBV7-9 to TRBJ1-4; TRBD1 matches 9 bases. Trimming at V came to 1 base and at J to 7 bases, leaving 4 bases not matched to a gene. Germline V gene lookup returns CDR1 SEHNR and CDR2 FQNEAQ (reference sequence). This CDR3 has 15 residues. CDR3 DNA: TGTGCCAGCAGCTTAGAGGGGACAGGGCGTGAAAAACTGTTTTTT. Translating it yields CASSLEGTGREKLFF. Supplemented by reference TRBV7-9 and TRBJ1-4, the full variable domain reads DTGVSQNPRHKITKRGQNVTFRCDPISEHNRLYWYRQTLGQGPEFLTYFQNEAQLEKSRLLSDRFSAERPKGSFSTLEIQRTEQGDSAMYLCASSLEGTGREKLFFGSGTQLSVL.

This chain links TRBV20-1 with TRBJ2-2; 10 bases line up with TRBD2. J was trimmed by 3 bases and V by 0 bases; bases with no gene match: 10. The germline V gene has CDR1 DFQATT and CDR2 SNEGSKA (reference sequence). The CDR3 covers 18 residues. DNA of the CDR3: TGCAGTGCTAGAGACCAGCGGGGGGGCCCCGCGGACACCGGGGAGCTGTTTTTT. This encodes CSARDQRGGPADTGELFF.

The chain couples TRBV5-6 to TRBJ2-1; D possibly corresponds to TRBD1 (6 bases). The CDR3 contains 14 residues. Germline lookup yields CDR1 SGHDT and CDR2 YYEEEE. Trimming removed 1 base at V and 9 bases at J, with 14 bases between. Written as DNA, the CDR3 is TGTGCCAGCAGCTTGACGGCAGGGGCTGTTGAGCAGTTCTTC. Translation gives CASSLTAGAVEQFF.

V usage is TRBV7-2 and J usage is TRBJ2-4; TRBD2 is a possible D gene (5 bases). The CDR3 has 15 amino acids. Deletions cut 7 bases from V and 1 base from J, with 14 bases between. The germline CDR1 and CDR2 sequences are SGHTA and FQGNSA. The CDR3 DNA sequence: TGTGCCAGCAACCCACCCGGGGTTGCCAAAAACATTCAGTACTTC. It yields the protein CASNPPGVAKNIQYF.

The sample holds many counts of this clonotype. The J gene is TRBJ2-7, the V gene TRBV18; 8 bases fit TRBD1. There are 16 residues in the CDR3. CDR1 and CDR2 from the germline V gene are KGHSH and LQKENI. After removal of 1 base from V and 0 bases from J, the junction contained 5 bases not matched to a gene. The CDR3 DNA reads TGTGCCAGCTCACCACGGACCGGGACAGGCTCCTACGAGCAGTACTTC. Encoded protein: CASSPRTGTGSYEQYF. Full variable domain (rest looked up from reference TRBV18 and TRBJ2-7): NAGVMQNPRHLVRRRGQEARLRCSPMKGHSHVYWYRQLPEEGLKFMVYLQKENIIDESGMPKERFSAEFPKEGPSILRIQQVVRGDSAAYFCASSPRTGTGSYEQYFGPGTRLTVT.

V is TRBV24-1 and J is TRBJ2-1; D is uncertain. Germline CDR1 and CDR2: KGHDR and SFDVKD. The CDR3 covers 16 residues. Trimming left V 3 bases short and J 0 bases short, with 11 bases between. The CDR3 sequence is CATSDRVGTSYNEQFF. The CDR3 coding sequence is TGTGCCACCAGTGATCGGGTGGGTACCTCCTACAATGAGCAGTTCTTC.

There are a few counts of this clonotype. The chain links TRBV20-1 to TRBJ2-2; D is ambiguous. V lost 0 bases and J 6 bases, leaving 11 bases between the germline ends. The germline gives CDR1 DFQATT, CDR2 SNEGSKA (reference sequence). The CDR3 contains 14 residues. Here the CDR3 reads CSARDRATSGELFF. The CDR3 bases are TGCAGTGCTAGAGACCGGGCCACGTCCGGGGAGCTGTTTTTT.

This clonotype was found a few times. In DNA, the CDR3 is TGCGCCAGCAGCGCCAGCCGGGGGAACAATGAGCAGTTCTTC. Protein: CASSASRGNNEQFF. The chain recombines TRBV4-3 with TRBJ2-1, with D perhaps TRBD2 (6 bases). The germline V and J ends were trimmed by 5 bases and 5 bases, with 13 bases remaining between them. Looked up from germline, CDR1 is LGHNA and CDR2 is YSLEER. The CDR3 is 14 amino acids.

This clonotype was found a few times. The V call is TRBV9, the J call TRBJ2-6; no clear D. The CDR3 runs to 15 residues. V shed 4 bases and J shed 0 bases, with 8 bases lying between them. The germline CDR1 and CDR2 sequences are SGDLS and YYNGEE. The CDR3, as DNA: TGTGCCAGCAGCCCCCATTTCTCTGGGGCCAACGTCCTGACTTTC. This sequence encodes CASSPHFSGANVLTF.

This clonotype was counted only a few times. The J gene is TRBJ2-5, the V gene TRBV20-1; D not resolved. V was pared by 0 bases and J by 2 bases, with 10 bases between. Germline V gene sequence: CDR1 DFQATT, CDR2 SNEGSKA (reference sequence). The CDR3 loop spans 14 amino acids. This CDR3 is CSARDSGWQETQYF. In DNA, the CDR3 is TGCAGTGCTAGAGATTCGGGCTGGCAAGAGACCCAGTACTTC.

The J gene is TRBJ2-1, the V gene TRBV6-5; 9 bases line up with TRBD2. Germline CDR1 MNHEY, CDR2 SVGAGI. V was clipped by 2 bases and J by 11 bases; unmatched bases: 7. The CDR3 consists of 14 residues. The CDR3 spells CASSYGGLAGKQFF. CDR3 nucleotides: TGTGCCAGCAGTTACGGGGGGCTAGCGGGAAAGCAGTTCTTC.

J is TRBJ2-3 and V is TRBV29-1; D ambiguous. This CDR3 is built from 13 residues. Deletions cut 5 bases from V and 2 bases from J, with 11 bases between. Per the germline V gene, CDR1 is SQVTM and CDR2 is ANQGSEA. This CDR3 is CSVLTASTDTQYF. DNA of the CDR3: TGCAGCGTTTTAACAGCTTCCACAGATACGCAGTATTTT.

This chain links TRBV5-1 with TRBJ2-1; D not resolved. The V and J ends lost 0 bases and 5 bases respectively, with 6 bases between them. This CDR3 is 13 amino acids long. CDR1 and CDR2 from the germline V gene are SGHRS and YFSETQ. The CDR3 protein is CASSLEGHNEQFF. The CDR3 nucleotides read TGCGCCAGCAGCTTGGAGGGTCACAATGAGCAGTTCTTC.

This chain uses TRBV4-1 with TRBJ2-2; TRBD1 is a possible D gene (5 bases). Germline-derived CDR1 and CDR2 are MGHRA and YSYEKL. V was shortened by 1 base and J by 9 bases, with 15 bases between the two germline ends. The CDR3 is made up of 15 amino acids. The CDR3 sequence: CASSQGFVGARELFF. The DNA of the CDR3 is TGCGCCAGCAGCCAAGGCTTTGTAGGGGCCAGGGAGCTGTTTTTT.

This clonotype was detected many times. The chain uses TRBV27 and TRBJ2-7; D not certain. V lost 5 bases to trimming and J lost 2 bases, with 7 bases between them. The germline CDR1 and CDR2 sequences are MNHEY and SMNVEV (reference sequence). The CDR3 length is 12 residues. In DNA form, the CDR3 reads TGTGCCAGCAGTGGCCGACCCTACGAGCAGTACTTC. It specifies CASSGRPYEQYF.

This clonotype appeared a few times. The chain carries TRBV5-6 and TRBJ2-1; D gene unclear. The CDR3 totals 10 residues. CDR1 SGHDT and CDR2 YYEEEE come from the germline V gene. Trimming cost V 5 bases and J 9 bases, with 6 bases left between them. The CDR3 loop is CASSGFEQFF. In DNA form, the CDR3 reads TGTGCCAGCAGTGGGTTTGAGCAGTTCTTC.

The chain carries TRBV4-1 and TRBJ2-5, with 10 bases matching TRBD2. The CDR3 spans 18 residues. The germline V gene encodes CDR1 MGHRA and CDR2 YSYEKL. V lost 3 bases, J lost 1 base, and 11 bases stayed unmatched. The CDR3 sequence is CASSHPRGSGGVQETQYF. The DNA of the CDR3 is TGCGCCAGCAGCCATCCCCGGGGGAGCGGGGGGGTCCAAGAGACCCAGTACTTC.

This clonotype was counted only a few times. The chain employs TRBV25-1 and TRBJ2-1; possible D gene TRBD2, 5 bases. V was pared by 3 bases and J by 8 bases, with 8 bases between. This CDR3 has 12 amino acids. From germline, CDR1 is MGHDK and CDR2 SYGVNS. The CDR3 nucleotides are TGTGCCAGCAGTGATATGAGGGATGAGCAGTTCTTC. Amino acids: CASSDMRDEQFF. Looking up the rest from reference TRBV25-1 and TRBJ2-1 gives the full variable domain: EADIYQTPRYLVIGTGKKITLECSQTMGHDKMYWYQQDPGMELHLIHYSYGVNSTEKGDLSSESTVSRIRTEHFPLTLESARPSHTSQYLCASSDMRDEQFFGPGTRLTVL.

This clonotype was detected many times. In DNA, the CDR3 is TGCAGCGTTGCAGGGTTAGATACGCAGTATTTT. Protein sequence: CSVAGLDTQYF. The chain combines TRBV29-1 with TRBJ2-3; the D gene is possibly TRBD1 (5 bases). Trimming pared 4 bases from V and 5 bases from J, leaving 7 bases between. From germline, CDR1 is SQVTM and CDR2 ANQGSEA. The CDR3 is made up of 11 amino acids.

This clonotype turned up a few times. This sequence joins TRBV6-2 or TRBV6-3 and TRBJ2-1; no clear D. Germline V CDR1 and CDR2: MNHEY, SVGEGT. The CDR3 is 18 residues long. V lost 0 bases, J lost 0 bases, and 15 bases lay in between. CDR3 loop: CASSYSDIVRSSYNEQFF. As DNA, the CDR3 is TGTGCCAGCAGTTACTCGGATATAGTCAGGAGCTCCTACAATGAGCAGTTCTTC.

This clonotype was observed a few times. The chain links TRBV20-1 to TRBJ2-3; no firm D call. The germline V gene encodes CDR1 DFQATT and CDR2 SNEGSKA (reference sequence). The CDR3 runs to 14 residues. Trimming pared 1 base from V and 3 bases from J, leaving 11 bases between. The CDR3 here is CSARVPTATDTQYF. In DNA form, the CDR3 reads TGCAGTGCTAGAGTCCCCACAGCGACAGATACGCAGTATTTT.